Listed here is a single TCR beta chain. The antigen remains unidentified. Primers for the PCR totalled 60 Vbeta and 13 Jbeta. Only in-frame clones appear in the TCRdb table, and some are missing; sequencing was by immunoSEQ multiplex PCR. This sample has 95,000 to 150,000 clones; 80% occur once, and the top ten carry over 0.2%. The sample comes from a study of cytomegalovirus exposure and HLA in healthy donors. Study-wide points: In vitro experiments confirmed that a few CMV-associated chains were specific for CMV antigens.

The sequence was collected from a man in his fifties in good health and CMV-seronegative. Sequencing was performed on PBMCs.

The CDR3 bases are TGCGCCAGCAGCACAACTAGCGGGGGGGGTGGGGAGCAGTACTTC. Its protein is CASSTTSGGGGEQYF. The rearrangement joins TRBV5-1 to TRBJ2-7; 13 bases are a match to TRBD2. The CDR3 length is 15 residues. The germline V gene encodes CDR1 SGHRS and CDR2 YFSETQ. The junction had 8 bases not matched to a gene; V was cut back by 4 bases and J by 7 bases.